These T cell receptor beta chains were read from a single sample in a study of cytomegalovirus exposure and HLA in healthy donors. Sequencing used immunoSEQ multiplex PCR; TCRdb keeps in-frame clones, though not all of them. The sample table sets out tens of thousands of clones. Sequenced sample: PBMCs. These TCRs come from a man aged 18 to 30 in good health and CMV-seropositive. The CDR3 runs from the conserved cysteine through the conserved F or W. The order of the fields is D gene, V gene, clone size, J gene, CDR3 protein, CDR3 DNA. The D gene is left open where the match is weak. Part of the rows lack a size; the others show once, few, many or a class for expanded clones.

d_call: TRBD2; v_call: TRBV28; clone_size: -; j_call: TRBJ2-3; cdr3_aa: CASSFSSGGTDTQYF; cdr3_nt: TGTGCCAGCAGTTTCTCGAGCGGGGGTACTGATACGCAGTATTTT
d_call: -; v_call: TRBV6-5; clone_size: -; j_call: TRBJ1-3; cdr3_aa: CASSYVGGSGNTIYF; cdr3_nt: TGTGCCAGCAGTTACGTAGGGGGCTCTGGAAACACCATATATTTT
d_call: -; v_call: TRBV29-1; clone_size: -; j_call: TRBJ2-7; cdr3_aa: CSVEGGQPSYEQYF; cdr3_nt: TGCAGCGTTGAAGGAGGACAGCCCTCCTACGAGCAGTACTTC
d_call: TRBD1; v_call: TRBV28; clone_size: -; j_call: TRBJ1-2; cdr3_aa: CASTFSGQGFYNTF; cdr3_nt: TGTGCCAGCACCTTTAGCGGACAGGGGTTTTACAACACCTTC
d_call: TRBD1; v_call: TRBV4-1; clone_size: -; j_call: TRBJ2-7; cdr3_aa: CASSQPGTGGWEQYF; cdr3_nt: TGCGCCAGCAGCCAGCCCGGGACAGGGGGCTGGGAGCAGTACTTC
d_call: TRBD1; v_call: TRBV28; clone_size: -; j_call: TRBJ1-2; cdr3_aa: CASTDGQGYGYTF; cdr3_nt: TGTGCCAGCACCGACGGACAGGGCTATGGCTACACCTTC
d_call: -; v_call: TRBV7-9; clone_size: -; j_call: TRBJ1-5; cdr3_aa: CASSLGTDSNQPQHF; cdr3_nt: TGTGCCAGCAGCTTAGGGACAGATAGCAATCAGCCCCAGCATTTT
d_call: -; v_call: TRBV28; clone_size: -; j_call: TRBJ1-1; cdr3_aa: CASSLTTGKGTEAFF; cdr3_nt: TGTGCCAGCAGTTTGACAACAGGGAAAGGCACTGAAGCTTTCTTT
d_call: -; v_call: TRBV7-7; clone_size: -; j_call: TRBJ2-7; cdr3_aa: CASSLASVAYEQYF; cdr3_nt: TGTGCTAGCAGCTTAGCATCGGTAGCCTACGAGCAGTACTTC
d_call: -; v_call: TRBV6-4; clone_size: -; j_call: TRBJ1-5; cdr3_aa: CASSEGSNQPQHF; cdr3_nt: TGTGCCAGCAGTGAGGGCAGCAATCAGCCCCAGCATTTT
d_call: TRBD2; v_call: TRBV2; clone_size: -; j_call: TRBJ2-7; cdr3_aa: CASFHRGSGLAGGFEQYF; cdr3_nt: TGTGCCAGCTTCCATCGGGGTTCGGGACTAGCGGGAGGCTTCGAGCAGTACTTC
d_call: -; v_call: TRBV14; clone_size: -; j_call: TRBJ2-3; cdr3_aa: CASSQETEDTQYF; cdr3_nt: TGTGCCAGCAGCCAAGAAACAGAAGATACGCAGTATTTT
d_call: -; v_call: TRBV7-9; clone_size: -; j_call: TRBJ1-3; cdr3_aa: CASSLYSLEGNTIYF; cdr3_nt: TGTGCCAGCAGCCTCTACAGTCTGGAAGGAAACACCATATATTTT
d_call: -; v_call: TRBV29-1; clone_size: -; j_call: TRBJ2-6; cdr3_aa: CSVDGGSGANVLTF; cdr3_nt: TGCAGCGTTGACGGGGGCTCTGGGGCCAACGTCCTGACTTTC
d_call: TRBD2; v_call: TRBV5-4; clone_size: -; j_call: TRBJ2-1; cdr3_aa: CASSLASGAIYNEQFF; cdr3_nt: TGTGCCAGCAGCTTAGCTAGCGGTGCAATTTACAATGAGCAGTTCTTC
d_call: -; v_call: TRBV6-1; clone_size: -; j_call: TRBJ1-6; cdr3_aa: CASLLGVGSPLHF; cdr3_nt: TGTGCCAGCCTCCTCGGGGTAGGTTCACCCCTCCACTTT
d_call: TRBD2; v_call: TRBV6-1; clone_size: -; j_call: TRBJ2-7; cdr3_aa: CASSETSGSSYEQYF; cdr3_nt: TGTGCCAGCAGTGAAACAAGCGGGAGCTCCTACGAGCAGTACTTC
d_call: -; v_call: TRBV7-2; clone_size: -; j_call: TRBJ2-5; cdr3_aa: CASSPGVGLQETQYF; cdr3_nt: TGTGCCAGCAGCCCCGGGGTGGGCCTCCAAGAGACCCAGTACTTC
d_call: -; v_call: TRBV5-6; clone_size: -; j_call: TRBJ2-2; cdr3_aa: CASSLYTRGAVF; cdr3_nt: TGTGCCAGCAGCTTGTACACGCGGGGAGCTGTTTTT
d_call: -; v_call: TRBV6-5; clone_size: -; j_call: TRBJ2-7; cdr3_aa: CASSYRGAAYEQYF; cdr3_nt: TGTGCCAGCAGTTACCGCGGGGCCGCCTACGAGCAGTACTTC
d_call: TRBD2; v_call: TRBV5-1; clone_size: -; j_call: TRBJ2-2; cdr3_aa: CASSLGSSGKFGELFF; cdr3_nt: TGCGCCAGCAGCTTGGGTTCTAGCGGGAAATTCGGGGAGCTGTTTTTT
d_call: -; v_call: TRBV28; clone_size: -; j_call: TRBJ2-3; cdr3_aa: CASSPMGVSSGYTDTQYF; cdr3_nt: TGTGCCAGCAGCCCAATGGGGGTGAGTAGCGGATACACAGATACGCAGTATTTT
d_call: TRBD1; v_call: TRBV5-1; clone_size: -; j_call: TRBJ2-2; cdr3_aa: CASSFSRQGGTGELFF; cdr3_nt: TGCGCCAGCAGCTTTTCACGACAGGGGGGGACCGGGGAGCTGTTTTTT
d_call: -; v_call: TRBV4-1; clone_size: medium-sized; j_call: TRBJ1-1; cdr3_aa: CASSQDNLMNTEAFF; cdr3_nt: TGCGCCAGCAGCCAAGACAACCTAATGAACACTGAAGCTTTCTTT
d_call: -; v_call: TRBV23-1; clone_size: -; j_call: TRBJ1-2; cdr3_aa: CASSHPDGYTF; cdr3_nt: TGCGCCAGCAGTCACCCCGATGGCTACACCTTC
d_call: TRBD2; v_call: TRBV7-2; clone_size: -; j_call: TRBJ2-7; cdr3_aa: CASSLEVGEGHYEQYF; cdr3_nt: TGTGCCAGCAGCTTAGAAGTGGGGGAGGGCCACTACGAGCAGTACTTC
d_call: -; v_call: TRBV30; clone_size: -; j_call: TRBJ1-2; cdr3_aa: CACPIEQSNYGYTF; cdr3_nt: TGTGCCTGTCCAATCGAACAGAGTAACTATGGCTACACCTTC
d_call: -; v_call: TRBV20-1; clone_size: -; j_call: TRBJ2-7; cdr3_aa: CSAGRSYEQYF; cdr3_nt: TGCAGTGCGGGCCGCTCCTACGAGCAGTACTTC
d_call: -; v_call: TRBV6-1; clone_size: -; j_call: TRBJ1-2; cdr3_aa: CASSEGEHIYGYTF; cdr3_nt: TGTGCCAGCAGTGAAGGTGAACACATCTATGGCTACACCTTC
d_call: -; v_call: TRBV30; clone_size: -; j_call: TRBJ1-6; cdr3_aa: CAWSEDSNSPLHF; cdr3_nt: TGTGCCTGGAGTGAGGACAGCAATTCACCCCTCCACTTT
d_call: -; v_call: TRBV28; clone_size: -; j_call: TRBJ1-5; cdr3_aa: CASRPPGGLSNQPQHF; cdr3_nt: TGTGCCAGCAGACCCCCGGGGGGTCTAAGCAATCAGCCCCAGCATTTT
d_call: TRBD1; v_call: TRBV28; clone_size: -; j_call: TRBJ2-7; cdr3_aa: CASKGQGVAITYEQYF; cdr3_nt: TGTGCCAGCAAGGGACAGGGAGTTGCGATTACCTACGAGCAGTACTTC
d_call: -; v_call: TRBV13; clone_size: -; j_call: TRBJ2-1; cdr3_aa: CASSKDSNNEQFF; cdr3_nt: TGTGCCAGCAGCAAGGACAGCAACAATGAGCAGTTCTTC
d_call: TRBD1; v_call: TRBV30; clone_size: -; j_call: TRBJ1-1; cdr3_aa: CAWNIRGVWTEAFF; cdr3_nt: TGTGCCTGGAATATCAGGGGGGTTTGGACTGAAGCTTTCTTT
d_call: -; v_call: TRBV6-5; clone_size: -; j_call: TRBJ1-2; cdr3_aa: CASYPGEGAYGYTF; cdr3_nt: TGTGCCAGCTACCCGGGTGAAGGTGCCTATGGCTACACCTTC
d_call: -; v_call: TRBV21-1; clone_size: -; j_call: TRBJ2-7; cdr3_aa: CASSKRQFSRRIPYEQYF; cdr3_nt: TGTGCCAGCAGCAAACGGCAATTTTCCCGGCGGATCCCCTACGAGCAGTACTTC
d_call: -; v_call: TRBV7-2; clone_size: -; j_call: TRBJ1-3; cdr3_aa: CASSPLDSSGNTIYF; cdr3_nt: TGTGCCAGCAGCCCGCTGGACAGCTCTGGAAACACCATATATTTT
d_call: TRBD1; v_call: TRBV16; clone_size: -; j_call: TRBJ2-7; cdr3_aa: CASSQSTGPWYEQYF; cdr3_nt: TGTGCCAGCAGCCAATCGACAGGGCCTTGGTACGAGCAGTACTTC
d_call: -; v_call: TRBV18; clone_size: -; j_call: TRBJ1-4; cdr3_aa: CASSRSASTNEKLFF; cdr3_nt: TGTGCCAGCTCACGCAGCGCCTCAACTAATGAAAAACTGTTTTTT
d_call: TRBD1; v_call: TRBV27; clone_size: -; j_call: TRBJ1-2; cdr3_aa: CASSFQGAGYGYTF; cdr3_nt: TGTGCCAGCAGTTTCCAGGGGGCAGGCTATGGCTACACCTTC
d_call: -; v_call: TRBV18; clone_size: -; j_call: TRBJ1-5; cdr3_aa: CASSPLRRGGNQPQHF; cdr3_nt: TGTGCCAGCTCACCTCTTAGGAGGGGAGGCAATCAGCCCCAGCATTTT
d_call: -; v_call: TRBV12-2; clone_size: -; j_call: TRBJ2-3; cdr3_aa: CASRSPSRREETDTQYF; cdr3_nt: TGTGCAAGTCGCTCCCCAAGCCGGCGGGAAGAGACAGATACGCAGTATTTT
d_call: TRBD1; v_call: TRBV28; clone_size: -; j_call: TRBJ2-7; cdr3_aa: CASSHHGTGGHEQYF; cdr3_nt: TGTGCCAGCAGTCACCACGGGACAGGGGGCCACGAGCAGTACTTC
d_call: TRBD2; v_call: TRBV28; clone_size: -; j_call: TRBJ2-1; cdr3_aa: CASSRRLAFNEQFF; cdr3_nt: TGTGCCAGCAGTCGCAGACTAGCCTTTAATGAGCAGTTCTTC
d_call: TRBD2; v_call: TRBV28; clone_size: -; j_call: TRBJ2-3; cdr3_aa: CASSLWTSGSRTDTQYF; cdr3_nt: TGTGCCAGCAGTTTGTGGACTAGCGGGAGTAGGACAGATACGCAGTATTTT
d_call: -; v_call: TRBV11-3; clone_size: -; j_call: TRBJ2-1; cdr3_aa: CASSSRDSDNEQFF; cdr3_nt: TGTGCCAGCAGCTCGAGGGACTCCGACAATGAGCAGTTCTTC
d_call: TRBD1; v_call: TRBV5-6; clone_size: -; j_call: TRBJ1-1; cdr3_aa: CASSLTGDGTEAFF; cdr3_nt: TGTGCCAGCAGCTTGACAGGGGATGGCACTGAAGCTTTCTTT
d_call: -; v_call: TRBV29-1; clone_size: -; j_call: TRBJ2-5; cdr3_aa: CSAHREKETQYF; cdr3_nt: TGCAGCGCCCACAGGGAAAAAGAGACCCAGTACTTC
d_call: -; v_call: TRBV6-6; clone_size: -; j_call: TRBJ2-5; cdr3_aa: CASSYQEKETQYF; cdr3_nt: TGTGCCAGCAGTTACCAGGAAAAAGAGACCCAGTACTTC
d_call: -; v_call: TRBV18; clone_size: -; j_call: TRBJ2-7; cdr3_aa: CASSPRTKIYEQYF; cdr3_nt: TGTGCCAGCTCACCACGTACAAAGATCTACGAGCAGTACTTC
d_call: -; v_call: TRBV6-5; clone_size: -; j_call: TRBJ1-2; cdr3_aa: CASKRGNYGYTF; cdr3_nt: TGTGCCAGCAAGAGGGGGAACTATGGCTACACCTTC
d_call: -; v_call: TRBV2; clone_size: -; j_call: TRBJ2-7; cdr3_aa: CASSGLPYLYEQYF; cdr3_nt: TGTGCCAGCAGCGGACTACCGTACCTCTACGAGCAGTACTTC
d_call: TRBD1; v_call: TRBV10-3; clone_size: -; j_call: TRBJ1-6; cdr3_aa: CAISGSGTGGSPLHF; cdr3_nt: TGTGCCATCAGTGGGTCCGGGACAGGGGGATCACCCCTCCACTTT
d_call: -; v_call: TRBV27; clone_size: -; j_call: TRBJ1-1; cdr3_aa: CASKLGDTEAFF; cdr3_nt: TGTGCCAGCAAACTAGGAGATACTGAAGCTTTCTTT
d_call: -; v_call: TRBV6-5; clone_size: -; j_call: TRBJ2-2; cdr3_aa: CASSYILTGELFF; cdr3_nt: TGTGCCAGCAGTTACATCCTCACCGGGGAGCTGTTTTTT
d_call: -; v_call: TRBV6-5; clone_size: -; j_call: TRBJ1-1; cdr3_aa: CASSYSRSEAFF; cdr3_nt: TGTGCCAGCAGTTACTCAAGGAGCGAAGCTTTCTTT
d_call: TRBD2; v_call: TRBV28; clone_size: -; j_call: TRBJ2-1; cdr3_aa: CASRSPSGGYSYNEQFF; cdr3_nt: TGTGCCAGCAGATCCCCTAGCGGGGGTTACTCCTACAATGAGCAGTTCTTC
d_call: -; v_call: TRBV7-2; clone_size: -; j_call: TRBJ1-1; cdr3_aa: CASSPSSGGTEAFF; cdr3_nt: TGTGCCAGCAGTCCCAGCTCGGGGGGGACTGAAGCTTTCTTT
d_call: -; v_call: TRBV19; clone_size: -; j_call: TRBJ1-5; cdr3_aa: CASSPRTVQNQPQHF; cdr3_nt: TGTGCCAGTAGTCCCCGGACAGTACAAAATCAGCCCCAGCATTTT
d_call: TRBD1; v_call: TRBV11-2; clone_size: -; j_call: TRBJ2-7; cdr3_aa: CASSYTGTGGPPGYF; cdr3_nt: TGTGCCAGCAGCTATACCGGGACAGGTGGGCCTCCGGGGTACTTC